A single sample gave rise to the 9 T cell receptor beta chains below, sequenced in a study of blood T cell repertoires in COVID-19. Here immunoSEQ multiplex PCR was the method, and the copy in TCRdb shows in-frame clones only, minus some. The sample records about 68,000 clones, over 75% being singletons. The sequenced sample was peripheral blood. Source of these receptors: a middle-aged man with COVID-19, enrolled during active disease.

The gene calls are TRBV12-3 or TRBV12-4 and TRBJ2-2, with D unclear. The ends were cut back, 7 bases at V and 5 bases at J, with 11 bases in the middle. This CDR3 has 13 amino acids. CDR3 amino acids: CASKPRRTGELFF. The CDR3 nucleotides read TGTGCCAGCAAACCTCGGCGGACCGGGGAGCTGTTTTTT.

The rearrangement links TRBV18 to TRBJ2-3; TRBD1 agrees at 7 bases. Germline assignment: CDR1 KGHSH and CDR2 LQKENI. V shed 6 bases and J 1 base; nucleotides not matched to a gene: 19. This CDR3 contains 19 residues. The CDR3: CASSLFLDRSGFGTDTQYF. The CDR3, as DNA: TGTGCCAGCTCCCTTTTTCTGGACAGGTCTGGTTTTGGCACAGATACGCAGTATTTT.

The chain joins TRBV4-1 to TRBJ2-7, with 13 bases identical to TRBD2. CDR1 MGHRA and CDR2 YSYEKL come from the germline V gene. This CDR3 spans 16 amino acids. J gave up 2 bases and V 3 bases, and 4 bases lay outside the gene matches. The CDR3 protein is CASSQRLAGGTYEQYF. The DNA of the CDR3 is TGCGCCAGCAGCCAGAGACTAGCGGGGGGCACCTACGAGCAGTACTTC.

This clone has just a few counts. This sequence joins TRBV28 and TRBJ1-6, with 8 bases identical to TRBD1. The CDR3 runs 15 residues. Trimming took 7 bases from V and 7 from J; bases not matched to a gene: 9. In germline, CDR1 is MDHEN, CDR2 SYDVKM. CDR3 nucleotide sequence: TGTGCCAGCACCATTGGACAGGGCTGGAATTCACCCCTCCACTTT. Encoded protein: CASTIGQGWNSPLHF.

The chain has TRBV9 and TRBJ2-5; D is perhaps TRBD1 (5 bases). V gave up 4 bases and J gave up 0 bases, with 10 bases separating them. The CDR3 runs 14 residues. Germline V gene data show CDR1 as SGDLS and CDR2 as YYNGEE. The CDR3 region is CASSPRGYQETQYF. The CDR3 DNA is TGTGCCAGCAGCCCAAGGGGATACCAAGAGACCCAGTACTTC.

This clone is a singleton in its sample. This same CDR3 is encoded by further DNA sequences in the sample. This chain joins TRBV6-5 and TRBJ1-2, with D possibly matching TRBD1 (5 bases). CDR3 size: 13 residues. From germline, CDR1 is MNHEY and CDR2 SVGAGI. V dropped 6 bases and J dropped 2 bases, with 10 bases sitting between them. The CDR3 reads CASSPGGNYGYTF. CDR3 bases: TGTGCCAGCAGCCCGGGGGGGAACTATGGCTACACCTTC.

V gene TRBV6-5 combines with J gene TRBJ2-7, with D perhaps matching TRBD1 (5 bases). Germline V gives CDR1 MNHEY, CDR2 SVGAGI. Trimming shortened V by 6 bases and J by 6 bases, and 18 bases separated the two germline ends. This CDR3 contains 14 residues. In DNA, the CDR3 is TGTGCCAGCAGATCACAGGTCAGAAGGGGCGAGCAGTACTTC. Its translation is CASRSQVRRGEQYF.

The chain recombines TRBV12-3 or TRBV12-4 with TRBJ1-2; D gene uncertain. The CDR3 spans 11 residues. The V and J ends lost 5 bases and 2 bases respectively, with 3 bases between them. The DNA of the CDR3 is TGTGCCAGCAGTCTCAACTATGGCTACACCTTC. Its protein is CASSLNYGYTF.

CDR3 bases: TGCGCCAGCAGCCAAGGGGGACAAGGAAACACCATATATTTT. Translation gives CASSQGGQGNTIYF. J is TRBJ1-3 and V is TRBV4-1; weak D call: TRBD1 (6 bases). Germline V gene sequence: CDR1 MGHRA, CDR2 YSYEKL. The CDR3 is 14 residues long. With 1 base removed from V and 4 bases from J, the gap between germline ends came to 8 bases.